Presented here are 4 T cell receptor beta chains from one specimen sequenced in a study of tumor-infiltrating lymphocytes in primary liver carcinoma. Making TCR beta cDNA involved around 520 ng total RNA and a constant-region primer. Modified slightly, ARM-PCR produced TCR beta libraries over three nested multiplex PCR rounds. The first two PCR rounds used TRBV1-TRBV30 primers with a Cbeta primer, 10 cycles each. Each CDR3 protein gets one entry after TCRdb re-called the multiplex PCR reads with MiXCR. The sample has about 120,000 distinct CDR3 sequences; less than 75% are singletons. Extraction of RNA together with DNA used about 20-34 mg of unsorted bulk tissue. Source material: tumor-adjacent normal liver tissue. The receptor set was obtained from a woman aged 55 to 70 with primary liver carcinoma and hepatitis B virus infection.

The table lists this clonotype with many counts. The V call is TRBV6-1, the J call TRBJ2-1; 7 positions match TRBD1. Germline CDR1 reads MNHNS; CDR2 reads SASEGT. J was trimmed by 9 bases and V by 5 bases; bases with no gene match: 10. This CDR3 has 14 amino acids. The CDR3 nucleotides read TGTGCCAGCAGTACAGGGGCTCTGGGATCTGAGCAGTTCTTC. Translated: CASSTGALGSEQFF.

Turning to this clonotype: Mismatch with germline at one junction end may stem from a read error. The chain couples TRBV27 to TRBJ2-7; 11 bases line up with TRBD1. Germline V gene sequence: CDR1 MNHEY, CDR2 SMNVEV (reference sequence). The CDR3 runs 15 residues. This CDR3 reads CTSSFLGQGDYEQYF. CDR3 coding DNA: TGTACCAGCAGTTTTTTGGGACAGGGGGATTACGAGCAGTACTTC.

Worth noting for this clonotype: Since the CDR3 does not end with the conserved phenylalanine or tryptophan, this likely comes from a read error. The limits of the CDR3 on the DNA are not certain, so only TCRdb's listed CDR3 is given. This chain uses TRBV5-6 with TRBJ2-2; TRBD1, as called in the table, went unchecked against the DNA. Germline V lookup: CDR1 SGHDT, CDR2 YYEEEE. The CDR3 adds up to 15 amino acids, both ends counted. Here the CDR3 reads CASSLTGGNTGELFI.

As to this clonotype: The junction departs from germline at one end; a sequencing error may be responsible. CDR3 coding DNA: TGTGCCAGCAGCCAAGATTTTACAGGGGACATTCAATACTTC. Translation: CASSQDFTGDIQYF. V gene TRBV4-2 combines with J gene TRBJ2-4; 7 bases are shared with TRBD1. Germline values: CDR1 LGHNA, CDR2 YNFKEQ. The CDR3 length is 14 residues.